Below, 28 T cell receptor beta chains from the same sample are listed, as sequenced in a study of regulatory T cells in long-lasting Graves disease. Arm-PCR of CDR3 regions with iRepertoire HTBI primers generated TCR beta libraries. TCRdb itself ran the multiplex PCR reads through MiXCR, one entry per CDR3 protein. This table has hundreds of thousands of distinct CDR3 sequences, roughly a sixth appearing once. Time point in this sample: newly diagnosed GD, antithyroid drugs for less than 3 months. From PBMCs, RNA was extracted and then used to make the TCR library. The same sample was also studied in work on T cells in Graves' hyperthyroidism and ophthalmopathy.

The material sequenced was peripheral blood mononuclear cells (PBMCs), taken at new diagnosis, from a patient treated with antithyroid drugs. All receptors derive from a man aged 18 to 29 with Graves disease.

There are many counts of this clonotype. This chain connects TRBV20-1 to TRBJ2-3; D could derive from TRBD1 or TRBD2 (5 bases each). Trimming pared 4 bases from V and 2 bases from J, leaving 16 bases between. From germline, CDR1 is DFQATT and CDR2 SNEGSKA (reference sequence). This CDR3 is built from 15 residues. This CDR3 reads CSATTGTETTDTQYF. The CDR3 region has the DNA TGCAGTGCTACAACCGGGACGGAAACCACAGATACGCAGTATTTT.

The chain joins TRBV5-1 to TRBJ2-6; unclear D gene. This CDR3 has 15 amino acids. Per germline, CDR1 SGHRS and CDR2 YFSETQ. The V and J ends lost 1 base and 1 base respectively, with 6 bases between them. The CDR3 sequence is CASSLSRSGANVLTF. For the CDR3, the DNA is TGCGCCAGCAGCTTGAGCCGGTCTGGGGCCAACGTCCTGACTTTC. The whole variable domain, filled in from reference TRBV5-1 and TRBJ2-6, reads KAGVTQTPRYLIKTRGQQVTLSCSPISGHRSVSWYQQTPGQGLQFLFEYFSETQRNKGNFPGRFSGRQFSNSRSEMNVSTLELGDSALYLCASSLSRSGANVLTFGAGSRLTVL.

J is TRBJ2-3 and V is TRBV20-1; 14 nucleotides match TRBD2. Trimming removed 5 bases from V and 13 bases from J; junction bases left unmatched: 8. CDR3 length equals 13 residues. Germline V lookup: CDR1 DFQATT, CDR2 SNEGSKA (reference sequence). The CDR3: CSASGTSGSDKYF. CDR3 coding DNA: TGCAGTGCTTCCGGGACTAGCGGGAGTGATAAGTATTTT.

The rearrangement joins TRBV29-1 to TRBJ1-1; the D is unclear. The CDR3 runs 10 residues. Between the trimmed V and J ends, which lost 5 bases and 6 bases, there was a span of 7 bases. The germline V gene encodes CDR1 SQVTM and CDR2 ANQGSEA. The CDR3 reads CSVRVSEAFF. Written as DNA, the CDR3 is TGCAGCGTTCGGGTCTCTGAAGCTTTCTTT.

This chain uses TRBV19 with TRBJ1-2; tentatively, D is TRBD1 (6 bases). The germline V and J ends were trimmed by 9 bases and 2 bases, with 19 bases remaining between them. The germline V gene has CDR1 LNHDA and CDR2 SQIVND (reference sequence). The CDR3 is made up of 15 amino acids. The CDR3 coding sequence is TGTGCCAGCCTCGATCGGGCAGGGGTCAACTATGGCTACACCTTC. This codes for CASLDRAGVNYGYTF. The full variable domain, with the rest looked up from reference TRBV19 and TRBJ1-2, is DGGITQSPKYLFRKEGQNVTLSCEQNLNHDAMYWYRQDPGQGLRLIYYSQIVNDFQKGDIAEGYSVSREKKESFPLTVTSAQKNPTAFYLCASLDRAGVNYGYTFGSGTRLTVV.

J is TRBJ1-2 and V is TRBV18, with a possible D match to TRBD1 (6 bases). CDR3 length: 14 amino acids. CDR1 and CDR2 from the germline V gene are KGHSH and LQKENI. V was pared by 3 bases and J by 4 bases, with 12 bases between. CDR3 amino acids: CASSPPTGSYGYTF. As DNA, the CDR3 is TGTGCCAGCTCACCCCCGACAGGAAGCTATGGCTACACCTTC.

This clonotype was detected many times. J is TRBJ2-7 and V is TRBV10-3; 11 bases match TRBD2. V shed 2 bases, J shed 4 bases, and the junction held 7 bases outside the gene matches. Germline CDR1 ENHRY, CDR2 SYGVKD. The CDR3 spans 16 residues. Here the CDR3 DNA reads TGTGCCATCAGTGAGAGAGGGACTAGCGGAAAATACGAGCAGTACTTC. This translates into CAISERGTSGKYEQYF.

Here the CDR3 DNA reads TGCGCCAGCAGCTTGGAAACAGGGAGGACCTATGGCTACACCTTC. Translating it yields CASSLETGRTYGYTF. V usage is TRBV5-1 and J usage is TRBJ1-2, with D possibly TRBD1 on 6 matching bases. V gave up 0 bases and J gave up 4 bases, with 13 bases separating them. Germline V CDR1 and CDR2: SGHRS, YFSETQ. The CDR3 contains 15 residues.

This clonotype has a handful of counts. The chain joins TRBV12-3 or TRBV12-4 to TRBJ2-3; a possible D gene is TRBD2 (6 bases). V was clipped by 6 bases and J by 3 bases, with 16 bases between them. This CDR3 comprises 15 residues. The CDR3 loop is CASSPPGLLTDTQYF. The CDR3 bases are TGTGCCAGCAGCCCCCCGGGACTCTTAACAGATACGCAGTATTTT.

This clonotype was observed a handful of times. The gene calls are TRBV6-1 and TRBJ1-1; D might be TRBD1 (5 bases). Germline CDR1 and CDR2: MNHNS and SASEGT. Deletions cut 6 bases from V and 5 bases from J, with 22 bases between. The CDR3 consists of 16 residues. The CDR3 bases are TGTGCCAGCAGCCCAAGCCTTCAGGGACGGTCGACTGAAGCTTTCTTT. It codes for CASSPSLQGRSTEAFF.

The gene calls are TRBV28 and TRBJ1-2; TRBD1 is a possible D gene (6 bases). Germline CDR1 MDHEN, CDR2 SYDVKM. The V end lost 6 bases, the J end lost 5 bases, and 22 bases lay between the germline ends. This CDR3 spans 16 amino acids. The CDR3 protein is CASSLLPGQGWYGYTF. DNA of the CDR3: TGTGCCAGCAGCCTTCTCCCCGGCCAGGGGTGGTATGGCTACACCTTC.

In the case of this clonotype: This is likely a read error, given that the CDR3 carries no conserved phenylalanine or tryptophan at its end. The gene calls are TRBV7-2 and TRBJ2-1; D gene uncertain. The V end was cut by 2 bases, the J end by 4 bases, with 15 bases between. The CDR3 contains 16 residues. Germline-derived CDR1 and CDR2 are SGHTA and FQGNSA. CDR3 nucleotides: TGTGCCAGCAGCTTAACTATCCTCTTTGGATACAATGAGCAGTTCCTC. It specifies CASSLTILFGYNEQFL.

The chain employs TRBV10-1 and TRBJ2-1; D is tentatively TRBD1 or TRBD2 (7 bases each). The CDR3 loop spans 14 amino acids. CDR1 is WNHNN, CDR2 SYGVQD, per germline (reference sequence). The V gene lost 3 bases and the J gene lost 8 bases, with 14 bases spanning the gap. CDR3 in DNA: TGCGCCAGCAGTGATAGACAGGGAGGGGATGAGCAGTTCTTC. Amino acid sequence: CASSDRQGGDEQFF.

Comment on this clonotype: This may be a read error, as it is one base from a much larger clone. The rearrangement uses TRBV9 and TRBJ2-3; D perhaps matches TRBD2 (6 bases). Near its end, the DNA agrees better with TRBJ2-5, so the J call may be wrong. The CDR3 has 14 amino acids. Germline V gene data show CDR1 as SGDLS and CDR2 as YYNGEE. The chain's CDR3 is CASSVEGSREIQYF. In DNA form, the CDR3 reads TGTGCCAGCAGCGTAGAAGGTAGCCGGGAGATCCAGTACTTC.

This clonotype was detected many times. The genes are TRBV5-5 and TRBJ2-1; tentative D call: TRBD1 (5 bases). The CDR3 consists of 14 residues. V dropped 5 bases and J dropped 0 bases, with 9 bases sitting between them. CDR1 SGHKS and CDR2 YYEKEE come from the germline V gene (reference sequence). CDR3: CASRNQGSYNEQFF. The CDR3 DNA reads as TGTGCCAGCAGGAACCAGGGCTCCTACAATGAGCAGTTCTTC.

This clonotype was found many times. CDR3 nucleotide sequence: TGTGCCAGCAGTAGTTCGGGGGGCCGAGTCTACGAGCAGTACTTC. This encodes CASSSSGGRVYEQYF. The chain links TRBV6-1 to TRBJ2-7, with D perhaps matching TRBD2 (7 bases). Deletions cut 5 bases from V and 3 bases from J, with 17 bases between. CDR3 length: 15 residues. Germline-derived CDR1 and CDR2 are MNHNS and SASEGT.

Remarks on this clonotype: A read error may be the cause here, since a much bigger clone is one base away. The CDR3 ends on some other residue instead of the conserved phenylalanine or tryptophan, so this is likely a read error. V usage is TRBV6-2 or TRBV6-3 and J usage is TRBJ2-1; TRBD2 matches at 13 bases. The V segment lost 0 bases and the J segment 7 bases; nucleotides outside the gene matches: 0. Germline V lookup: CDR1 MNHEY, CDR2 SVGEGT. CDR3 size: 15 residues. The DNA for the CDR3 is TGTGCCAGCAGTTACTCACTAGCGGGAGGGAATGAGCAGTTCCTC. This translates into CASSYSLAGGNEQFL.

The rearrangement uses TRBV28 and TRBJ2-7; 13 bases match TRBD2. The V and J ends lost 4 bases and 3 bases, in that order; junction bases with no gene match: 6. The CDR3 covers 16 residues. CDR1 and CDR2 (germline): MDHEN, SYDVKM. The CDR3 region is CASSSYGTSGIYEQYF. DNA for the CDR3: TGTGCCAGCAGTTCCTACGGGACTAGCGGGATCTACGAGCAGTACTTC.

Comments on this clonotype: One junction end disagrees with the germline gene, perhaps due to a read error. The chain links TRBV5-1 to TRBJ2-7; D is possibly TRBD1 (5 bases). This CDR3 has 16 amino acids. Germline-derived CDR1 and CDR2 are SGHRS and YFSETQ. The CDR3 DNA sequence: TGTGCCAGCAGCTTCTACCCGGACACATCCTCCTACGAGCAGTACTTC. Its translation: CASSFYPDTSSYEQYF.

A few counts support this clonotype. The genes are TRBV4-2 and TRBJ2-7, with 7 bases aligning to TRBD2. CDR1 and CDR2 from the germline V gene are LGHNA and YNFKEQ. Unmatched junction bases numbered 3, after V lost 1 base and J lost 3 bases. The CDR3 covers 14 residues. CDR3 region: CASSQGLAVYEQYF. The CDR3 nucleotides are TGTGCCAGCAGCCAAGGGCTAGCGGTCTACGAGCAGTACTTC.

In this sample, this clonotype turned up many times. This chain joins TRBV27 and TRBJ2-7, with 10 bases fitting TRBD2. There are 14 residues in the CDR3. CDR1 and CDR2 from the germline V gene are MNHEY and SMNVEV (reference sequence). V gave up 4 bases and J gave up 4 bases; unmatched junction bases: 4. DNA of the CDR3: TGTGCCAGCAGTTCGCTAGCGGGAGTGTACGAGCAGTACTTC. Amino acids: CASSSLAGVYEQYF.

In regard to this clonotype: Its ends do not fully match the called genes, so a read error is possible. This sequence joins TRBV19 and TRBJ2-7; possibly TRBD1 or TRBD2 for D (6 bases each). CDR1 and CDR2 from the germline V gene are LNHDA and SQIVND (reference sequence). The length of the CDR3 is 14 residues. CDR3 DNA: TGTGCCAGTAGTATCCGTGTTGGGGCGGGACAAACTACCTTC. The encoded protein is CASSIRVGAGQTTF.

Many counts were recorded for this clonotype. This chain connects TRBV7-9 to TRBJ2-5; 11 bases line up with TRBD2. The germline gives CDR1 SEHNR, CDR2 FQNEAQ (reference sequence). This CDR3 has 16 amino acids. V lost 7 bases to trimming and J lost 4 bases; unmatched junction nucleotides: 11. CDR3 sequence reads: CASNQPLAGVRETQYF. The CDR3 DNA reads TGTGCCAGCAACCAACCACTAGCGGGAGTTCGAGAGACCCAGTACTTC.

This chain joins TRBV5-6 and TRBJ2-3; 8 nucleotides line up with TRBD2. The trim removed 4 bases at V and 6 bases at J, leaving 10 bases unmatched. Germline CDR1 reads SGHDT; CDR2 reads YYEEEE. This CDR3 contains 15 residues. In DNA, the CDR3 is TGTGCCAGCAGCCGACTAAGCGGGAGCGGTGATACGCAGTATTTT. Protein product: CASSRLSGSGDTQYF.

The chain combines TRBV5-1 with TRBJ2-3; 9 nucleotides align to TRBD2. The CDR3 runs to 17 residues. Germline CDR1 reads SGHRS; CDR2 reads YFSETQ. With V trimmed by 3 bases and J by 2 bases, 10 bases remained unmatched. CDR3 nucleotides: TGCGCCAGCAGCTCCTTAGCGGGAGTAAGTTCCACAGATACGCAGTATTTT. Protein: CASSSLAGVSSTDTQYF.

A remark on this clonotype: Relative to the germline gene, one junction end is altered; a read error may explain this. The rearrangement joins TRBV12-3 or TRBV12-4 to TRBJ2-2, with TRBD2 as a possible D gene (5 bases). CDR3 length: 15 amino acids. CDR3 sequence (DNA): TGTGCCAGCAGTAGCTCGGACCTACCCACCGGGGAGCTGTCTTTT. This sequence encodes CASSSSDLPTGELSF.

The chain is built from TRBV29-1 and TRBJ2-4, with D uncertain. The V gene lost 1 base and the J gene lost 1 base, with 5 bases spanning the gap. Looked up from germline, CDR1 is SQVTM and CDR2 is ANQGSEA. The CDR3 contains 13 residues. The CDR3 nucleotides are TGCAGCGTTGAAGGGGCGGCCAAAAACATTCAGTACTTC. Amino acids: CSVEGAAKNIQYF.

This chain uses TRBV5-6 with TRBJ2-1; a possible D gene is TRBD2 (6 bases). Germline V gene sequence: CDR1 SGHDT, CDR2 YYEEEE. V lost 0 bases and J lost 3, with 13 bases in between. This CDR3 has 16 residues. The CDR3 here is CASSLAVASDYNEQFF. In nucleotides, the CDR3 is TGTGCCAGCAGCTTGGCCGTGGCTAGCGACTACAATGAGCAGTTCTTC. Based on the CDR3 plus reference TRBV5-6 and TRBJ2-1, the full variable domain is DAGVTQSPTHLIKTRGQQVTLRCSPKSGHDTVSWYQQALGQGPQFIFQYYEEEERQRGNFPDRFSGHQFPNYSSELNVNALLLGDSALYLCASSLAVASDYNEQFFGPGTRLTVL.